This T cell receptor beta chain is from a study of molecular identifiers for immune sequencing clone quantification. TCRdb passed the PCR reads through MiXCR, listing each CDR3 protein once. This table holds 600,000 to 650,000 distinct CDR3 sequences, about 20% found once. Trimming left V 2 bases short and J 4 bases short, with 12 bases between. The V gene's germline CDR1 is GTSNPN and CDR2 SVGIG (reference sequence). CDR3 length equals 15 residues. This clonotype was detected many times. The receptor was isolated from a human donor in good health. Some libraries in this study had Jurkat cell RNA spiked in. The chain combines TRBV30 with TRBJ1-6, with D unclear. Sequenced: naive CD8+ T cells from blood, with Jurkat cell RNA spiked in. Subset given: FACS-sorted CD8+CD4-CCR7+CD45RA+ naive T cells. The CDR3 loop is CAWSSYRDYNSPLHF. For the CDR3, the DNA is TGTGCCTGGAGTTCTTATCGGGATTATAATTCACCCCTCCACTTT.